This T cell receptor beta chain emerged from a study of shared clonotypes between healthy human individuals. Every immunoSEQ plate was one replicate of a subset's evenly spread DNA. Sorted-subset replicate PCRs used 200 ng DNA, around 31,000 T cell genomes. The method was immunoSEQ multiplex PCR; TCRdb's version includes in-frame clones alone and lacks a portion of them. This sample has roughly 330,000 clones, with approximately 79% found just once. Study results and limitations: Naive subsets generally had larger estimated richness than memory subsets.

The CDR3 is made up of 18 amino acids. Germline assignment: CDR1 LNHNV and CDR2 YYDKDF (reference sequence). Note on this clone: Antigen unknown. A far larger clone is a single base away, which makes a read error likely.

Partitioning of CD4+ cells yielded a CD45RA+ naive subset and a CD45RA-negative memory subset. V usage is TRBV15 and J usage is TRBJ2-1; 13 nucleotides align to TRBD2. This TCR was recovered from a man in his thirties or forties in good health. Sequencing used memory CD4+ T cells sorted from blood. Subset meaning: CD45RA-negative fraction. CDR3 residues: CAASRARTSGSLYNEQFF. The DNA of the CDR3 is TGTGCCGCCAGCAGGGCTCGGACTAGCGGGAGTCTGTACAATGAGCAGTTCTTC.